This record concerns one T cell receptor (beta chain) sequence. The data belong to a study of technical replicates of blood from a handful of donors. Sequencing was performed with immunoSEQ multiplex PCR; in TCRdb, only in-frame clones are kept and a portion is missing. This sample carries over 90,000 clones, 95% of them seen once, and the ten largest clones take 0.2% to 0.25%. The CDR3 is made up of 18 amino acids. The germline V gene encodes CDR1 PRHDT and CDR2 FYEKMQ (reference sequence). The V and J ends lost 2 bases and 4 bases respectively, with 24 bases between them. This receptor was taken from a human donor in good health. The source material was T cells isolated from PBMCs. This rearrangement joins TRBV13 to TRBJ2-7; the D gene is possibly TRBD2 (7 bases). CDR3: CASSLFPSRGGSFYEQYF. CDR3 coding DNA: TGTGCCAGCAGCTTATTCCCGAGCAGGGGAGGGTCCTTTTACGAGCAGTACTTC.